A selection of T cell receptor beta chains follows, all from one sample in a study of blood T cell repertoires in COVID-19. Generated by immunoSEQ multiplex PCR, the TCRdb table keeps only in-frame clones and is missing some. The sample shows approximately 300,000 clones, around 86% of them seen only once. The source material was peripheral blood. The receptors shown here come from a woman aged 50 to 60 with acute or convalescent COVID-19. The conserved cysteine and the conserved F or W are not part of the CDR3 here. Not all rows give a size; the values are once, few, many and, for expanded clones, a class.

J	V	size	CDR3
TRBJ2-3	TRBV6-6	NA	ASTRSSGLYTDTQY
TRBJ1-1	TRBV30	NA	AWGVDTEAF
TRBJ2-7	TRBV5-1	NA	ASSVQGPYEQY
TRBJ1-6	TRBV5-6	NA	ASSLMSSLSGLYNSPLH
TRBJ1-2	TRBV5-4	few	ASSLDRSYGYT
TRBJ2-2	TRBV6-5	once	ASSSGTGSTGELF
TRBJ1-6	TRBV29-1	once	SAGENSPLH
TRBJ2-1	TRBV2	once	ASQGTSGSNEQF
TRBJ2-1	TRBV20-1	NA	STRGSNEQF
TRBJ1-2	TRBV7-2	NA	ASSLGTANYGYT
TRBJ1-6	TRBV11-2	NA	ASSPPTGGSSPLH
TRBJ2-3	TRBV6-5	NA	ASGWDRVPTDTQY
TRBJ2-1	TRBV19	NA	ASSTAGGYNEQF
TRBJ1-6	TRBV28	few	ASRPGDRGDSPLH
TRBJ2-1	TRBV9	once	ASSPAEGSELYNEQF
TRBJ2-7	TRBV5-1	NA	ASSLFQRESFGEQY
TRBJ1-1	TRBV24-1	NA	ATSDSWASTEAF
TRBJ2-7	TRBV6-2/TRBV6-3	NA	ASSPGTSGYEQY
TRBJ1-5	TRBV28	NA	ASSQTQGHQPQH
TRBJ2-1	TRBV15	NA	ATSRGAQRDHEQF
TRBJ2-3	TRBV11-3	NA	ASSSRDYHTDTQY
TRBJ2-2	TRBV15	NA	ATSRDLSGELF
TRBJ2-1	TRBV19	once	ASRSSSGRGAYNEQF
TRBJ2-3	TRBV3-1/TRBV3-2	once	ASSQEGGDAADTQY
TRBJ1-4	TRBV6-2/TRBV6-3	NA	ASSWGATNEKLF
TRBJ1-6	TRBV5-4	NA	ASSFQGAESPLH
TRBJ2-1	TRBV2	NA	ASSLAGSYNEQF
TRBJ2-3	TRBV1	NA	TSSRTSGDTDTQY
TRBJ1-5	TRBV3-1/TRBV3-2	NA	ASSEEYSNQPQH
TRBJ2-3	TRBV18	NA	ASSPQSQTSTDTQY
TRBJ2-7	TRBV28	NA	ASSLPGYEQY
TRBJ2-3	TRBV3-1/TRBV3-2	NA	ASSPGTSASTDTQY
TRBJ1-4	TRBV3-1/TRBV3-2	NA	ASSPPRTGDEKLF
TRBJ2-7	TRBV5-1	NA	ASSSDSSYEQY
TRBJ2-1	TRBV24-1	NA	ATSDNDASGRVYNEQF
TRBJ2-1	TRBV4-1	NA	ASSQDGAGGPSNEQF
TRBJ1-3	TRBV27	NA	ASSFGAGTGNTIY
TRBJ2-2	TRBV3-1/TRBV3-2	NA	ASSLGGAGANTGELF
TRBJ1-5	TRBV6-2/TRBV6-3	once	ASSYPRQPQH
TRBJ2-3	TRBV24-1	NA	ATSDRDRDRRTDTQY
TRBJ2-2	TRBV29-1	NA	SASQDTNTGELF
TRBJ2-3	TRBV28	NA	ASSTAGGWDTQY
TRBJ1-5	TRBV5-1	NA	ASSLGTGTGGQPQH
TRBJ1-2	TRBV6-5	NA	ASSYRDSYGYT
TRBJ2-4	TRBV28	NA	ASRQGTSKNIQY
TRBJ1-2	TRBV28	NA	ASSTPSSNYGYT
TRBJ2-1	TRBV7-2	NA	ASSSSGSGYNEQF
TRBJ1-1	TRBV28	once	ASSPGGYNTEAF
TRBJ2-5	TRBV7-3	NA	ASSLTGQGGETQY
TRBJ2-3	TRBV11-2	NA	ASRTWGGGRSSDTQY
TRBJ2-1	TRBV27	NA	ASSLRQGTYNEQF
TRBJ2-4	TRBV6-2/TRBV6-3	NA	ASSYSILAGVKNIQY